Listed here are 17 T cell receptor beta chains from one sample, sequenced in a study of CXCR3-negative and CXCR3-positive naive CD8 T cells. UMI-labeled 5' RACE yielded the TRB cDNA libraries. TCRdb reprocessed the 5' RACE reads; each CDR3 protein has one entry and no DNA is given. The sample data list 70,000 to 100,000 distinct CDR3 sequences. Sequencing used naive CXCR3- CD8+ T cells from blood. The subset: CD45RO-CCR7+CD27+CD95- naive CD8+ T cells lacking CXCR3 (TNR3-). The receptor set was obtained from a human donor in good health. Some clones in this sample may be carry-over from other donors' samples.

The chain joins TRBV6-5 to TRBJ2-1; TCRdb proposes TRBD1, but this gene call is untestable without DNA. The germline V gene encodes CDR1 MNHEY and CDR2 SVGAGI. This CDR3 spans 17 amino acids. CDR3: CASSISGIPSSYNEQFF.

This sequence joins TRBV14 and TRBJ2-1; TCRdb outputs TRBD1, but without DNA this stays unchecked. Germline V gene lookup returns CDR1 SGHDN and CDR2 FVKESK. The CDR3 contains 16 residues. The chain's CDR3 is CASSQDFWGADNEQFF.

The chain recombines TRBV12-3 or TRBV12-4 with TRBJ2-7; TCRdb outputs TRBD1, but without DNA this stays unchecked. The CDR3 totals 14 residues. This CDR3 is CASSNRGMTYEQYF.

This chain uses TRBV29-1 with TRBJ2-3; TCRdb lists TRBD1, though no DNA is available to test this call. This CDR3 spans 14 amino acids. Germline-derived CDR1 and CDR2 are SQVTM and ANQGSEA. Here the CDR3 reads CSVAGGINTDTQYF.

According to its frequency, this clonotype is medium-sized (0.01 to 0.1%). The chain uses TRBV6-6 and TRBJ2-2. CDR1 is MNHNY, CDR2 SVGAGI, per germline (reference sequence). The CDR3 runs 11 residues. CDR3 loop: CASTFAGELFF.

The chain is built from TRBV7-2 and TRBJ2-7; TCRdb's assignment of TRBD1 cannot be checked, as there is no DNA. Germline V CDR1 and CDR2: SGHTA, FQGNSA. The CDR3 spans 15 residues. The CDR3 sequence: CASSPGWDAIYEQYF.

The chain has TRBV6-5 and TRBJ1-2; without DNA, the TCRdb call of TRBD1 cannot be checked. The CDR3 has 13 residues. CDR1 is MNHEY, CDR2 SVGAGI, per germline. The CDR3: CASSPGTVYGYTF.

The CDR3 sequence: CASSSVGRGFSSYNEQFF. This rearrangement joins TRBV7-8 to TRBJ2-1; TCRdb gives TRBD1 as the D gene, but with no DNA this cannot be confirmed. The CDR3 totals 18 residues. The V gene's germline CDR1 is SGHVS and CDR2 FQNEAQ.

J is TRBJ1-1 and V is TRBV3-1. This CDR3 spans 14 amino acids. Germline CDR1 is LGHDT and CDR2 is YNNKEL (reference sequence). CDR3: CASSFWSMNTEAFF.

The rearrangement links TRBV20-1 to TRBJ2-1; the D call from TCRdb, TRBD2, cannot be confirmed without DNA. The CDR3 extends over 16 amino acids. Germline CDR1 and CDR2: DFQATT and SNEGSKA (reference sequence). The CDR3 sequence is CSARRRRQGIYNEQFF.

The chain uses TRBV7-2 and TRBJ1-4. CDR3 length: 13 residues. CDR1 is SGHTA and CDR2 is FQGNSA in the germline V gene. The CDR3 sequence: CASSDATNEKLFF.

The chain recombines TRBV29-1 with TRBJ2-3; TCRdb's D call, TRBD2, is unchecked because there is no DNA. Per germline, CDR1 SQVTM and CDR2 ANQGSEA. The CDR3 has 17 amino acids. The CDR3 loop is CSGTGLAGDFRTDTQYF.

This rearrangement joins TRBV6-5 to TRBJ2-5; TCRdb calls TRBD1, which cannot be checked without DNA. CDR3 length: 16 residues. The V gene's germline CDR1 is MNHEY and CDR2 SVGAGI. CDR3 residues: CASSYSPDRVQETQYF.

This sequence joins TRBV5-1 and TRBJ2-7; TCRdb picks TRBD1, but there is no DNA to check that call. CDR3 size: 15 residues. Germline V gives CDR1 SGHRS, CDR2 YFSETQ. This chain's CDR3 is CASSHRTGHLYEQYF.

The chain is built from TRBV2 and TRBJ2-7; as DNA is missing, the TRBD1 call by TCRdb cannot be tested. Germline CDR1 is SNHLY and CDR2 is FYNNEI. This CDR3 has 13 residues. CDR3 sequence: CASMRGTAYEQYF.

The chain couples TRBV7-2 to TRBJ2-1; TCRdb's D call of TRBD1 is untestable without DNA. The CDR3 consists of 13 residues. The V gene's germline CDR1 is SGHTA and CDR2 FQGNSA. The CDR3 protein is CATKGQGASEQFF.

The chain joins TRBV29-1 to TRBJ2-3. The CDR3 covers 15 residues. CDR1 SQVTM and CDR2 ANQGSEA come from the germline V gene. The CDR3 protein is CSVEDPRSFTDTQYF.